What follows are 14 T cell receptor beta chains derived from one specimen sequenced in a study of T cell responses to AZD1222 COVID-19 vaccine. The protocol was immunoSEQ multiplex PCR, while the TCRdb copy is restricted to in-frame clones and leaves out a portion. The sample includes approximately 110,000 clones, around 86% of them seen just once. The specimen comprised peripheral blood, sampled on day 0 of AZD1222 vaccination. The receptor set was obtained from an adult in good health.

This chain uses TRBV5-1 with TRBJ2-3; 11 bases are a match to TRBD2. The CDR3 spans 15 residues. Germline V gives CDR1 SGHRS, CDR2 YFSETQ. V shed 5 bases, J shed 4 bases, and the junction held 6 bases outside the gene matches. CDR3 loop: CASSLAGGPPDTQYF. The CDR3 DNA reads as TGCGCCAGCAGTTTAGCGGGGGGGCCCCCAGATACGCAGTATTTT.

The chain uses TRBV5-1 and TRBJ1-2; TRBD1 matches at 7 bases. The germline V gene encodes CDR1 SGHRS and CDR2 YFSETQ. The CDR3 is 13 residues long. Unmatched junction bases numbered 5, after V lost 3 bases and J lost 6 bases. The CDR3 sequence: CASSSGQSNGYTF. Here the CDR3 DNA reads TGCGCCAGCAGCTCGGGACAGTCAAATGGCTACACCTTC.

The chain employs TRBV6-5 and TRBJ2-7, with D tentatively TRBD2 (6 bases). The germline V and J ends were trimmed by 6 bases and 3 bases, with 9 bases remaining between them. Looked up from germline, CDR1 is MNHEY and CDR2 is SVGAGI. This CDR3 comprises 12 residues. Here the CDR3 reads CASSTGGYEQYF. CDR3 DNA: TGTGCCAGCAGCACCGGGGGCTACGAGCAGTACTTC.

This chain uses TRBV6-5 with TRBJ1-1, with unresolved D. CDR1 and CDR2 from the germline V gene are MNHEY and SVGAGI. This CDR3 spans 14 amino acids. Trimming removed 0 bases at V and 10 bases at J, with 15 bases between. The CDR3 spells CASSYSGIDMSAFF. The CDR3 region has the DNA TGTGCCAGCAGTTACTCGGGAATTGACATGTCAGCTTTCTTT.

The genes are TRBV5-1 and TRBJ2-1; TRBD1 is a possible D gene (6 bases). This CDR3 is built from 14 residues. With 6 bases removed from V and 0 bases from J, the gap between germline ends came to 10 bases. Germline V lookup: CDR1 SGHRS, CDR2 YFSETQ. As DNA, the CDR3 is TGCGCCAGCAAAGGGGGAAGCTCCTACAATGAGCAGTTCTTC. Protein: CASKGGSSYNEQFF.

The V call is TRBV6-2 or TRBV6-3, the J call TRBJ2-7, with 8 bases lining up with TRBD2. Germline V gene sequence: CDR1 MNHEY, CDR2 SVGEGT. The ends lost 0 bases at V and 3 bases at J; junction bases unmatched: 7. The CDR3 length is 16 residues. For the CDR3, the DNA is TGTGCCAGCAGTTACTCTTTAGCGGGGCCCCTCTACGAGCAGTACTTC. Amino acid sequence: CASSYSLAGPLYEQYF.

The V gene is TRBV20-1, the J gene TRBJ1-1, with no clear D. Germline V gene sequence: CDR1 DFQATT, CDR2 SNEGSKA (reference sequence). This CDR3 spans 11 amino acids. CDR3 in amino acids: CRAARETEAFF. The CDR3, as DNA: TGCAGAGCGGCGCGGGAGACTGAAGCTTTCTTT.

The chain has TRBV19 and TRBJ2-1, with D maybe TRBD2 (6 bases). V lost 1 base and J 5 bases, leaving 6 bases between the germline ends. The CDR3 totals 13 residues. Germline V lookup: CDR1 LNHDA, CDR2 SQIVND (reference sequence). CDR3 coding DNA: TGTGCCAGTAGTATAGGGGGGGACAATGAGCAGTTCTTC. Translation: CASSIGGDNEQFF.

DNA for the CDR3: TGTGCCATCAGTGAGTCCTTGGGTTTACTAGCGGGGGCCTACGAGCAGTACTTC. This encodes CAISESLGLLAGAYEQYF. The chain joins TRBV10-3 to TRBJ2-7; 11 bases line up with TRBD2. Germline CDR1 ENHRY, CDR2 SYGVKD. This CDR3 is 18 amino acids long. The V gene end was trimmed by 0 bases and the J gene end by 2 bases; junction bases not matched to a gene: 9.

The chain couples TRBV11-2 to TRBJ2-7; TRBD2 aligns across 8 bases. The V and J ends lost 0 bases and 2 bases, in that order; junction bases with no gene match: 3. The CDR3 is 15 residues long. Germline V gene sequence: CDR1 SGHAT, CDR2 FQNNGV. The CDR3 is CASSLEGREAYEQYF. DNA of the CDR3: TGTGCCAGCAGCTTAGAAGGGCGGGAGGCCTACGAGCAGTACTTC.

The chain recombines TRBV12-3 or TRBV12-4 with TRBJ2-7, with D unclear. With 2 bases removed from V and 4 bases from J, the gap between germline ends came to 3 bases. The CDR3 spans 11 residues. In DNA form, the CDR3 reads TGTGCCAGCAGTTTATTATACGAGCAGTACTTC. This encodes CASSLLYEQYF.

The chain joins TRBV3-1 (or the pseudogene TRBV3-2) to TRBJ2-1; 9 bases are shared with TRBD2. Germline CDR1 reads LGHDT; CDR2 reads YNNKEL (reference sequence). The CDR3 is 15 amino acids. V lost 6 bases and J lost 5; bases outside the gene matches: 8. In DNA form, the CDR3 reads TGTGCCAGCAGGTTCGCGGGGGGGCCGGACAATGAGCAGTTCTTC. As protein: CASRFAGGPDNEQFF.

The V and J genes are TRBV4-3 and TRBJ2-2; D is perhaps TRBD1 (6 bases). The V gene lost 4 bases and the J gene lost 5 bases, with 17 bases spanning the gap. The CDR3 runs to 16 residues. Per the germline V gene, CDR1 is LGHNA and CDR2 is YSLEER. The DNA of the CDR3 is TGCGCCAGCAGCCCATGGGCAGGGGCTACGACCGGGGAGCTGTTTTTT. This sequence encodes CASSPWAGATTGELFF.

The chain has TRBV4-1 and TRBJ1-4; no clear D gene. Trimming left V 1 base short and J 8 bases short, with 8 bases between. The length of the CDR3 is 13 residues. CDR1 MGHRA and CDR2 YSYEKL come from the germline V gene. The CDR3 sequence: CASSQGAGEKLFF. The CDR3 region has the DNA TGCGCCAGCAGCCAAGGGGCAGGCGAAAAACTGTTTTTT.